The 27 T cell receptor beta chains below all came from one sample that was sequenced in a study of shared clonotypes between healthy human individuals. Terminally differentiated effector memory CD45RA+ cells were excluded from the naive CD8 cells, which were CD45RO-negative and positively selected for CCR7. Measured with immunoSEQ multiplex PCR; TCRdb has only the in-frame clones, and not every one. This sample has around 560,000 clones, with roughly 95% found just once. Sequenced input: naive CD8+ T cells sorted from blood. Source of these receptors: a woman aged 25 to 39 in good health.

Details on this clone: Distinct nucleotide sequences in the sample also encode this CDR3. The chain couples TRBV27 to TRBJ2-7, with D uncertain. Germline V gene data show CDR1 as MNHEY and CDR2 as SMNVEV (reference sequence). The V gene lost 0 bases and the J gene lost 1 base, with 7 bases spanning the gap. CDR3 length: 14 amino acids. This CDR3 reads CASSLSGRSYEQYF. CDR3 in DNA: TGTGCCAGCAGTTTATCCGGCAGATCCTACGAGCAGTACTTC.

V and J are TRBV9 and TRBJ2-5; D possibly uses TRBD1 or TRBD2 (5 bases each). CDR1 SGDLS and CDR2 YYNGEE come from the germline V gene. The CDR3 contains 14 residues. V gave up 3 bases and J gave up 5 bases, with 14 bases separating them. This chain's CDR3 is CASSARERFETQYF. CDR3 in DNA: TGTGCCAGCAGCGCCAGGGAGAGATTTGAGACCCAGTACTTC. Full variable domain (remainder filled in from reference TRBV9 and TRBJ2-5): DSGVTQTPKHLITATGQRVTLRCSPRSGDLSVYWYQQSLDQGLQFLIQYYNGEERAKGNILERFSAQQFPDLHSELNLSSLELGDSALYFCASSARERFETQYFGPGTRLLVL.

The chain carries TRBV2 and TRBJ2-7, with TRBD2 matching 8 bases. The J segment lost 3 bases and the V segment lost 3 bases, leaving 7 bases of the junction unmatched. This CDR3 region has 15 residues. Germline lookup yields CDR1 SNHLY and CDR2 FYNNEI. This CDR3 reads CASSEGSGDVYEQYF. DNA for the CDR3: TGTGCCAGCAGTGAGGGTAGCGGGGACGTCTACGAGCAGTACTTC.

This clone was seen a few times. This chain links TRBV6-5 with TRBJ1-5, with D hard to call. Germline CDR1 and CDR2: MNHEY and SVGAGI. The ends were cut back, 4 bases at V and 0 bases at J, with 4 bases in the middle. The CDR3 covers 13 residues. The CDR3 loop is CASSWGSNQPQHF. CDR3 sequence (DNA): TGTGCCAGCAGTTGGGGTAGCAATCAGCCCCAGCATTTT.

The chain is built from TRBV19 and TRBJ2-7; D is unclear. This CDR3 spans 13 amino acids. Per germline, CDR1 LNHDA and CDR2 SQIVND (reference sequence). V lost 3 bases and J lost 2, with 8 bases in between. The CDR3 DNA reads as TGTGCCAGTAGTATGGCTGCCGCCTACGAGCAGTACTTC. Its protein is CASSMAAAYEQYF.

DNA for the CDR3: TGTGCCATCAGGGGGCACAACGAGCAGTACTTC. The encoded protein is CAIRGHNEQYF. The chain recombines TRBV2 with TRBJ2-7; TRBD1 agrees at 8 bases. Germline V gene sequence: CDR1 SNHLY, CDR2 FYNNEI. This CDR3 comprises 11 residues. Germline trimming cut 10 bases from V and 5 bases from J; bases unmatched to any gene: 4.

The gene calls are TRBV28 and TRBJ1-5; no firm D call. This CDR3 is 14 amino acids long. In germline, CDR1 is MDHEN, CDR2 SYDVKM. Trimming left V 6 bases short and J 0 bases short, with 9 bases between. In nucleotides, the CDR3 is TGTGCCAGCAGCGGAGGGAATAGCAATCAGCCCCAGCATTTT. As protein: CASSGGNSNQPQHF.

The CDR3 nucleotides read TGCGCCAGCAGTCATCCGGGCCCTAGACAACATCAGCCCCAGCATTTT. Translation: CASSHPGPRQHQPQHF. The chain employs TRBV23-1 and TRBJ1-5; D unclear. TRBV23-1 is identified as an open reading frame with a role that is uncertain. The CDR3 is 16 residues long. V was trimmed by 3 bases and J by 5 bases, leaving 17 bases between them.

DNA of the CDR3: TGTGCCAGTAGTATTGCGCCGGCGACGAACTACGAGCAGTACTTC. Encoded protein: CASSIAPATNYEQYF. V gene TRBV19 combines with J gene TRBJ2-5; D not resolved. The assigned J gene may be wrong: the sequence end matches TRBJ2-7 better. CDR3 length: 15 amino acids. CDR1 LNHDA and CDR2 SQIVND come from the germline V gene (reference sequence).

The chain employs TRBV6-5 and TRBJ2-7; D assignment may be TRBD1 or TRBD2 (5 bases each). Per germline, CDR1 MNHEY and CDR2 SVGAGI. The CDR3 loop spans 11 amino acids. V lost 7 bases to trimming and J lost 5 bases, with 9 bases between them. CDR3 protein: CASMGVHEQYF. Written as DNA, the CDR3 is TGTGCCAGCATGGGGGTCCACGAGCAGTACTTC.

This clone has only one observation. This rearrangement joins TRBV30 to TRBJ2-1; 10 positions agree with TRBD2. This CDR3 region has 14 residues. From germline, CDR1 is GTSNPN and CDR2 SVGIG (reference sequence). Losses at the gene ends were 2 bases for V and 8 bases for J; bases not matched to a gene: 6. The CDR3 loop is CAWSPSGSSYEQFF. The CDR3 coding sequence is TGTGCCTGGAGTCCTAGCGGGAGCTCTTATGAGCAGTTCTTC.

This rearrangement joins TRBV15 to TRBJ1-5; D remains ambiguous. The V gene lost 5 bases and the J gene lost 0 bases, with 8 bases spanning the gap. The CDR3 length is 14 residues. CDR1 is LNHNV and CDR2 is YYDKDF in the germline V gene (reference sequence). The CDR3 is CATSGTYSNQPQHF. Written as DNA, the CDR3 is TGTGCCACCAGCGGAACTTATAGCAATCAGCCCCAGCATTTT.

This clone was seen just once. V usage is TRBV11-3 and J usage is TRBJ2-2; D ambiguous. Germline V gene data show CDR1 as SGHNT and CDR2 as YENEEA. The CDR3 has 15 amino acids. Between the trimmed V and J ends, which lost 0 bases and 0 bases, there was a span of 5 bases. The chain's CDR3 is CASSLDGANTGELFF. CDR3 DNA: TGTGCCAGCAGCTTAGACGGAGCGAACACCGGGGAGCTGTTTTTT.

The CDR3 spells CASSLGVDTYNEQFF. The CDR3 DNA sequence: TGTGCCAGCTCACTCGGGGTCGACACCTACAATGAGCAGTTCTTC. V and J are TRBV18 and TRBJ2-1, with D tentatively TRBD2 (5 bases). The V and J ends lost 4 bases and 2 bases respectively, with 12 bases between them. Germline CDR1 reads KGHSH; CDR2 reads LQKENI. The CDR3 has 15 residues.

This clone appeared a single time. V usage is TRBV19 and J usage is TRBJ1-5; D remains ambiguous. V lost 7 bases, J lost 2 bases, and 15 bases lay in between. The CDR3 totals 15 residues. Germline V gene lookup returns CDR1 LNHDA and CDR2 SQIVND (reference sequence). This CDR3 reads CASTMDGYRNQPQHF. DNA of the CDR3: TGTGCCAGTACCATGGACGGCTATCGCAATCAGCCCCAGCATTTT.

The V and J genes are TRBV19 and TRBJ2-7; D gene unclear. The CDR3 spans 15 residues. Trimming pared 7 bases from V and 0 bases from J, leaving 16 bases between. Germline V gene sequence: CDR1 LNHDA, CDR2 SQIVND (reference sequence). CDR3: CASTPTAEISYEQYF. Here the CDR3 DNA reads TGTGCCAGTACCCCGACTGCGGAGATCTCCTACGAGCAGTACTTC.

This clone came up once. This chain joins TRBV28 and TRBJ1-1; possibly TRBD1 for D (6 bases). Trimming removed 7 bases from V and 0 bases from J, with 21 bases in between. The CDR3 extends over 17 amino acids. Per germline, CDR1 MDHEN and CDR2 SYDVKM. CDR3 in DNA: TGTGCCAGCACCTTGACAGGCCAAACCTACATGAACACTGAAGCTTTCTTT. It translates to CASTLTGQTYMNTEAFF. The complete variable domain, with remaining parts taken from reference TRBV28 and TRBJ1-1, reads DVKVTQSSRYLVKRTGEKVFLECVQDMDHENMFWYRQDPGLGLRLIYFSYDVKMKEKGDIPEGYSVSREKKERFSLILESASTNQTSMYLCASTLTGQTYMNTEAFFGQGTRLTVV.

This chain joins TRBV15 and TRBJ2-7, with D perhaps TRBD2 (5 bases). In germline, CDR1 is LNHNV, CDR2 YYDKDF (reference sequence). CDR3 length: 13 amino acids. V was shortened by 3 bases and J by 3 bases, with 9 bases between the two germline ends. The CDR3 here is CATSSLDFYEQYF. The CDR3 region has the DNA TGTGCCACCAGCAGCTTGGACTTCTACGAGCAGTACTTC. Together with reference TRBV15 and TRBJ2-7, the CDR3 gives the full variable domain: DAMVIQNPRYQVTQFGKPVTLSCSQTLNHNVMYWYQQKSSQAPKLLFHYYDKDFNNEADTPDNFQSRRPNTSFCFLDIRSPGLGDTAMYLCATSSLDFYEQYFGPGTRLTVT.

The J gene is TRBJ1-6, the V gene TRBV23-1, with TRBD1 as a possible D gene (6 bases). TRBV23-1 is assigned to the ORF class and has an uncertain function. V was clipped by 4 bases and J by 11 bases, with 21 bases between them. This CDR3 is built from 16 residues. CDR3 nucleotides: TGCGCCAGCAGTCTTGCGTCAGGGGAGGAATGGGCACCCCTCCACTTT. This translates into CASSLASGEEWAPLHF.

This clone was counted a few times. The CDR3 is CASSQEEGVQVEAFF. CDR3 bases: TGTGCCAGCAGCCAAGAAGAGGGAGTGCAAGTTGAAGCTTTCTTT. The chain combines TRBV4-2 with TRBJ1-1; D unclear. Per germline, CDR1 LGHNA and CDR2 YNFKEQ. V was shortened by 0 bases and J by 7 bases, with 15 bases between the two germline ends. This CDR3 has 15 amino acids.

The chain uses TRBV4-1 and TRBJ2-7; D might be TRBD1 (6 bases). Germline V gives CDR1 MGHRA, CDR2 YSYEKL. The ends were cut back, 0 bases at V and 1 base at J, with 13 bases in the middle. CDR3 length: 16 amino acids. The CDR3 DNA reads as TGCGCCAGCAGCCAAGACGAGACCGGGACATCCTACGAGCAGTACTTC. Translation: CASSQDETGTSYEQYF.

The rearrangement joins TRBV29-1 to TRBJ2-2; D possibly corresponds to TRBD2 (6 bases). V gave up 4 bases and J gave up 5 bases, with 11 bases separating them. From germline, CDR1 is SQVTM and CDR2 ANQGSEA. This CDR3 is built from 13 residues. CDR3 in amino acids: CSVVGSLTGELFF. DNA for the CDR3: TGCAGCGTTGTCGGGAGTCTTACCGGGGAGCTGTTTTTT.

This clone was seen once. The chain carries TRBV6-5 and TRBJ1-5; D is possibly TRBD1 (5 bases). The CDR3 runs 14 residues. The V gene's germline CDR1 is MNHEY and CDR2 SVGAGI. V lost 7 bases and J 5 bases, leaving 15 bases between the germline ends. This CDR3 is CASKPDGAYQPQHF. Here the CDR3 DNA reads TGTGCCAGCAAGCCGGACGGGGCGTATCAGCCCCAGCATTTT.

This chain joins TRBV2 and TRBJ2-6, with TRBD1 identical over 9 bases. Trimming cost V 6 bases and J 4 bases; bases outside gene matches: 13. Looked up from germline, CDR1 is SNHLY and CDR2 is FYNNEI. This CDR3 region has 18 residues. The CDR3 region has the DNA TGTGCCAGCAGGGTCGGACAGGGGATTTCGATCGGGGCCAACGTCCTGACTTTC. It translates to CASRVGQGISIGANVLTF.

The rearrangement joins TRBV28 to TRBJ2-1; TRBD2 agrees at 13 bases. V lost 4 bases to trimming and J lost 7 bases; unmatched junction nucleotides: 1. CDR1 is MDHEN, CDR2 SYDVKM, per germline. This CDR3 contains 14 residues. The CDR3, as DNA: TGTGCCAGCAGTTGGACTAGCGGGAGAAATGAGCAGTTCTTC. Translating it yields CASSWTSGRNEQFF.

The chain recombines TRBV19 with TRBJ2-1; 13 bases are shared with TRBD2. The V gene end was trimmed by 3 bases and the J gene end by 10 bases; junction bases not matched to a gene: 9. The CDR3 loop spans 16 amino acids. Germline V gene data show CDR1 as LNHDA and CDR2 as SQIVND (reference sequence). The CDR3 nucleotides read TGTGCCAGTAGTATCACTAGCGGGAGGGCCTTCAGCGAGCAGTTCTTC. Translated, it gives CASSITSGRAFSEQFF.

The chain employs TRBV11-2 and TRBJ2-5; D not resolved. The J call is doubtful: the DNA matches TRBJ2-7 better. CDR3 length: 15 amino acids. Germline loops: CDR1 SGHAT, CDR2 FQNNGV. DNA of the CDR3: TGTGCCAGCAGCTTAGGTAGCCTCCCGAGTCACGAGCAGTACTTC. Its protein product is CASSLGSLPSHEQYF.